Following are 17 T cell receptor beta chains from one sample sequenced in a study of monozygotic twins with inflammatory bowel disease. Each CDR3 protein gets one entry in TCRdb, which reprocessed the 5' RACE reads and gives no DNA. Recorded here are 310,000 or so distinct CDR3 sequences; the top ten clones represent approximately 2%. Sequences were obtained from blood. These receptors came from a human donor with ulcerative colitis or Crohn's disease, or a healthy co-twin of an affected twin (not recorded which).

The chain employs TRBV5-5 and TRBJ2-7; TCRdb reports TRBD1, a call that lacks DNA to check it against. The CDR3 totals 16 residues. Germline-derived CDR1 and CDR2 are SGHKS and YYEKEE (reference sequence). This CDR3 reads CASSFYDRGPSVEQYF.

The chain joins TRBV4-1 to TRBJ2-1. The germline V gene has CDR1 MGHRA and CDR2 YSYEKL. The CDR3 totals 17 residues. This CDR3 is CASSQRSSGSIYNEQFF.

The CDR3 sequence: CASSHPGKGGYEQYF. This chain connects TRBV4-1 to TRBJ2-7; TCRdb's assignment of TRBD1 cannot be checked, as there is no DNA. The CDR3 consists of 15 residues. Germline CDR1 MGHRA, CDR2 YSYEKL.

The V gene is TRBV27, the J gene TRBJ1-5; the D call from TCRdb, TRBD1, cannot be confirmed without DNA. Germline V CDR1 and CDR2: MNHEY, SMNVEV (reference sequence). The CDR3 spans 16 residues. The CDR3 loop reads CASSRGQTYSNQPQHF.

V gene TRBV24-1 combines with J gene TRBJ1-2. The germline V gene has CDR1 KGHDR and CDR2 SFDVKD. The CDR3 sequence is 14 residues long. CDR3 protein: CATSDLSGQYGYTF.

The CDR3 reads CASSLLAEAADTQYF. This rearrangement joins TRBV27 to TRBJ2-3; the D call from TCRdb, TRBD2, cannot be confirmed without DNA. The CDR3 covers 15 residues. Germline V gene lookup returns CDR1 MNHEY and CDR2 SMNVEV (reference sequence).

The gene calls are TRBV27 and TRBJ2-2; the TCRdb D gene call, TRBD1, has no DNA to confirm it. CDR3 length equals 14 residues. Per the germline V gene, CDR1 is MNHEY and CDR2 is SMNVEV (reference sequence). CDR3 region: CASSLQGATGELFF.

This chain uses TRBV20-1 with TRBJ1-2; the D call of TRBD1 rests on TCRdb alone, since no DNA is present to check it. Germline values: CDR1 DFQATT, CDR2 SNEGSKA (reference sequence). This CDR3 has 13 amino acids. The CDR3 protein is CSALTGPNYGYTF.

This chain uses TRBV7-6 with TRBJ2-1; the D call from TCRdb, TRBD2, cannot be confirmed without DNA. The CDR3 extends over 14 amino acids. The germline CDR1 and CDR2 sequences are SGHVS and FNYEAQ. The CDR3 sequence: CASSPSGGRNEQFF.

This chain links TRBV6-2 or TRBV6-3 with TRBJ2-7. The CDR3 sequence is 12 residues long. Germline loops: CDR1 MNHEY, CDR2 SVGEGT. CDR3 loop: CASHELGYEQYF.

The chain carries TRBV5-1 and TRBJ2-5. Germline loops: CDR1 SGHRS, CDR2 YFSETQ. CDR3 length: 14 residues. The CDR3 reads CASSLDASPETQYF. The full variable domain, in which reference TRBV5-1 and TRBJ2-5 provide the parts outside the CDR3, is KAGVTQTPRYLIKTRGQQVTLSCSPISGHRSVSWYQQTPGQGLQFLFEYFSETQRNKGNFPGRFSGRQFSNSRSEMNVSTLELGDSALYLCASSLDASPETQYFGPGTRLLVL.

The V and J genes are TRBV16 and TRBJ2-1; lacking DNA, the TRBD2 call made by TCRdb goes unchecked. CDR1 and CDR2 from the germline V gene are KGHSY and FQNENV. This CDR3 comprises 13 residues. CDR3 loop: CASSQSGWGEQFF.

V is TRBV20-1 and J is TRBJ2-5; TCRdb selects TRBD2, and the lack of DNA leaves this call unchecked. Per the germline V gene, CDR1 is DFQATT and CDR2 is SNEGSKA (reference sequence). There are 12 residues in the CDR3. The CDR3 sequence: CSAVAGVETQYF.

The chain is built from TRBV12-3 or TRBV12-4 and TRBJ2-1; TCRdb picks TRBD1, but there is no DNA to check that call. CDR3 length equals 16 residues. The CDR3: CASSLLGGRTSGEQFF.

The gene calls are TRBV24-1 and TRBJ1-2; TCRdb gives TRBD1 as the D gene, but with no DNA this cannot be confirmed. This CDR3 has 13 residues. Germline CDR1 KGHDR, CDR2 SFDVKD. This CDR3 reads CATSDQDRDGYTF.

The rearrangement joins TRBV12-3 or TRBV12-4 to TRBJ2-2; the D call from TCRdb, TRBD2, cannot be confirmed without DNA. The CDR3 consists of 16 residues. The CDR3 region is CASSLGLAGQTGELFF.

The chain links TRBV20-1 to TRBJ2-3; TCRdb's D call, TRBD2, is unchecked because there is no DNA. The CDR3 has 14 residues. Germline CDR1 is DFQATT and CDR2 is SNEGSKA (reference sequence). The CDR3 here is CSAELAGGQDTQYF.